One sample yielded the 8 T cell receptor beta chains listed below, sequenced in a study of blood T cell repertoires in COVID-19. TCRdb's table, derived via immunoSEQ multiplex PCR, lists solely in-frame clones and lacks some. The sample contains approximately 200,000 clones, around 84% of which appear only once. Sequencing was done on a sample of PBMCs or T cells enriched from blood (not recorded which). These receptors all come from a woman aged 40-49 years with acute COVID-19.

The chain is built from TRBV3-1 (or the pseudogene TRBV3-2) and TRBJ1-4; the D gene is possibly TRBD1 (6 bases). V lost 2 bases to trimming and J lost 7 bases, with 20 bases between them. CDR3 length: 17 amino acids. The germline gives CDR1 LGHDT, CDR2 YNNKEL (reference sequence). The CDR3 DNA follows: TGTGCCAGCAGCCAAAGGACACCCCGGGGGGGCTTTGAAAAACTGTTTTTT. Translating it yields CASSQRTPRGGFEKLFF.

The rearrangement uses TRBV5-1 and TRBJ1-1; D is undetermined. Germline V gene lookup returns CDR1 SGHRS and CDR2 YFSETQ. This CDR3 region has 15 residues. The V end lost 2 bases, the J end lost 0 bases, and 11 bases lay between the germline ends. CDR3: CASSLQARVNTEAFF. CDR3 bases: TGCGCCAGCAGCTTACAAGCGAGGGTGAACACTGAAGCTTTCTTT.

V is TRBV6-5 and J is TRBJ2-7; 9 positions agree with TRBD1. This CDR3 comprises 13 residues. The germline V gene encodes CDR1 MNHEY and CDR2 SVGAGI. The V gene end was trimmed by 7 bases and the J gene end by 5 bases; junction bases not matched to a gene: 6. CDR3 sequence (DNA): TGTGCCAGCATCGGGACAGGGTTCAACGAGCAGTACTTC. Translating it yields CASIGTGFNEQYF.

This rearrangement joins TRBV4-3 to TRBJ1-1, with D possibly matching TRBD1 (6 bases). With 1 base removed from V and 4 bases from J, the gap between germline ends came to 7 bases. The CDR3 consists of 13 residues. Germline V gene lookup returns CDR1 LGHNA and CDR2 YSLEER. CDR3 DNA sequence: TGCGCCAGCAGCCAAGTAGGGGGCACTGAAGCTTTCTTT. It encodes CASSQVGGTEAFF.

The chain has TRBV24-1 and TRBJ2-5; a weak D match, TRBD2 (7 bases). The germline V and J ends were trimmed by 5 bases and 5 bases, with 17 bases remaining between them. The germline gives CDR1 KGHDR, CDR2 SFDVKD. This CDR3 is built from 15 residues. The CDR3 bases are TGTGCCACCAGTGTAGGGCAGGGGCGGGGGGAGACCCAGTACTTC. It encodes CATSVGQGRGETQYF.

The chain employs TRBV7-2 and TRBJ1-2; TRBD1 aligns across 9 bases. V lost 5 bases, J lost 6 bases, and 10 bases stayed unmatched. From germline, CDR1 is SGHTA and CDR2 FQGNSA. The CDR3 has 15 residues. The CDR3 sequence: CASSPQDRGSNGYTF. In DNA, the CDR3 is TGTGCCAGCAGCCCTCAGGACAGGGGCTCCAATGGCTACACCTTC.

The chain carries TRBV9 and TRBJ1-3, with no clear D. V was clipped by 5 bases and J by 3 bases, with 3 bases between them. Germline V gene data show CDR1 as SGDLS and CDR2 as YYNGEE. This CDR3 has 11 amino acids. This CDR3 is CASSYGNTIYF. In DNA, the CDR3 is TGTGCCAGCAGTTATGGAAACACCATATATTTT.

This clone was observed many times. In DNA form, the CDR3 reads TGTGCCAGCAGCCATCGGACTAGCGGGGGGGCGTATACGCAGTATTTT. It yields the protein CASSHRTSGGAYTQYF. The genes are TRBV5-6 and TRBJ2-3, with 15 nucleotides matching TRBD2. CDR1 and CDR2 (germline): SGHDT, YYEEEE. There are 16 residues in the CDR3. V was clipped by 4 bases and J by 7 bases; unmatched bases: 7.